The rows below give T cell receptor beta chains drawn from one sample of a study of vaccination and CD4 T cells after COVID-19. One entry per CDR3 protein, called by TCRdb with MiXCR from the PCR reads. The top ten hold roughly 10% of the sample, which has approximately 19,000 distinct CDR3 sequences, about half seen once. These TCRs' antigens remain unknown. Sequenced material: CD4+ T cells from blood, cultured in vitro, taken before SARS-CoV-2 vaccination. The receptors shown here come from a human donor who had recovered from COVID-19. The CDR3 runs from the conserved cysteine through the conserved F or W. Each record gives: V gene, D gene, J gene, CDR3 length, clone size, CDR3 DNA, CDR3 protein. D genes are given only for firm matches. Size values are once, few and many counts, or a class for expanded clones, and some rows have none.

v_gene: TRBV19; d_gene: TRBD1; j_gene: TRBJ2-7; len: 15; abundance: .; CDR3nt: TGTGCCAGTAGTCCAGGGACAGGGGACTTCTACGAGCAGTACTTC; CDR3aa: CASSPGTGDFYEQYF
v_gene: TRBV5-1; d_gene: .; j_gene: TRBJ2-2; len: 11; abundance: .; CDR3nt: TGCGCCAGCGAGCGAGTTTCGGAGCTGTTTTTT; CDR3aa: CASERVSELFF
v_gene: TRBV4-1; d_gene: .; j_gene: TRBJ1-1; len: 15; abundance: few; CDR3nt: TGCGCCAGCAGCCAAGAAAGGGTGATGAACACTGAAGCTTTCTTT; CDR3aa: CASSQERVMNTEAFF
v_gene: TRBV4-3; d_gene: .; j_gene: TRBJ2-2; len: 14; abundance: .; CDR3nt: TGCGCCAGCAGCCAAGGACTAGTACCCGGGGAGCTGTTTTTT; CDR3aa: CASSQGLVPGELFF
v_gene: TRBV7-9; d_gene: .; j_gene: TRBJ2-1; len: 17; abundance: .; CDR3nt: TGTGCCAGCAGCCCGAGGGGGGCGTCACTCTCCTACAATGAGCAGTTCTTC; CDR3aa: CASSPRGASLSYNEQFF
v_gene: TRBV20-1; d_gene: TRBD2; j_gene: TRBJ2-2; len: 14; abundance: .; CDR3nt: TGCAGCCTTTACGGGGGGACTAACACCGGGGAGCTGTTTTTT; CDR3aa: CSLYGGTNTGELFF
v_gene: TRBV28; d_gene: TRBD2; j_gene: TRBJ2-5; len: 14; abundance: .; CDR3nt: TGTGCCAGCAGTTTAGCGGGAGGTGCGGAGACCCAGTACTTC; CDR3aa: CASSLAGGAETQYF
v_gene: TRBV27; d_gene: TRBD2; j_gene: TRBJ2-7; len: 12; abundance: few; CDR3nt: TGTGCCAGCACTAGCGGGAGTTACGAGCAGTACTTC; CDR3aa: CASTSGSYEQYF
v_gene: TRBV7-3; d_gene: .; j_gene: TRBJ2-3; len: 14; abundance: .; CDR3nt: TGTGCCAGCAGCTTATTTCCCGCTACAGATACGCAGTATTTT; CDR3aa: CASSLFPATDTQYF
v_gene: TRBV6-5; d_gene: TRBD1; j_gene: TRBJ2-7; len: 15; abundance: .; CDR3nt: TGTGCCAGCAGTTACTCGAGGGACAGGGGCGACGAGCAGTACTTC; CDR3aa: CASSYSRDRGDEQYF